Listed here are 26 T cell receptor delta chains from one sample, sequenced in a study of gamma-delta T cells after stem cell transplantation. TCRdb re-analyzed the RT-PCR reads via CATT. The sample gives some 2,500 delta-chain clones, less than 30% of which show up once; under 9.5% is in the top ten. What was sequenced was gamma-delta T cells. The receptor set was obtained from a human donor. It is not recorded whose cells these are; they may come from a transplant donor.

About this clone itself: Only one base separates this from a far larger clonotype, so it likely reflects a read error. The chain combines TRDV2 with TRDJ3; TRDD3 aligns across 7 bases. Germline lookup yields CDR1 GEAIGNYY and CDR2 EKD. The CDR3 consists of 16 residues. The CDR3 here is CACDWGSSWNTRQMFF. The CDR3, as DNA: TGTGCCTGTGACTGGGGGAGCTCCTGGAACACCCGACAGATGTTTTTC.

As to this clone: A much larger clonotype is one base distant, so this may be a read error. Other DNA sequences from this sample encode an identical CDR3 as well. The V call is TRAV29/DV5, the J call TRDJ1, with D perhaps being TRDD2 or TRDD3 (7 bases each). Trimming cost V 5 bases and J 7 bases, with 33 bases left between them. The length of the CDR3 is 18 residues. CDR1 is NSMFDY and CDR2 is ISSIKDK in the germline V gene. The CDR3 DNA sequence: TGTGCAGCCAATCAACCTTCCTGGGGTACTGGTGGATACGGTAAACTCATCTTT. This sequence encodes CAANQPSWGTGGYGKLIF.

This clone rates as large. Additional DNA sequences in this sample encode the identical CDR3. J is TRDJ2 and V is TRDV1, with 13 bases fitting TRDD3. The CDR3 spans 21 residues. Trimming removed 2 bases from V and 0 bases from J; junction bases left unmatched: 12. Per the germline V gene, CDR1 is TSWWSYY and CDR2 is QGS. The CDR3 DNA is TGTGCTCTTGGGGAATCTCCCCACTGGGGGATACGCAGGGCTTTGACAGCACAACTCTTCTTT. Translation: CALGESPHWGIRRALTAQLFF.

Note on this clone: A far larger clone is one base from this, pointing to a likely read error. V and J are TRDV2 and TRDJ2, with D maybe TRDD3 (5 bases). V gave up 3 bases and J gave up 6 bases, with 16 bases separating them. CDR1 is GEAIGNYY, CDR2 EKD, per germline. The CDR3 contains 15 residues. The CDR3 spells CACDEGGKGAAQLFF. In DNA form, the CDR3 reads TGTGCCTGTGACGAGGGAGGGAAGGGGGCAGCACAACTCTTCTTT.

In its sample, this clone is medium-sized. The chain employs TRDV1 and TRDJ1; D is tentatively TRDD2 or TRDD3 (7 bases each). The CDR3 is made up of 24 amino acids. Trimming took off 3 bases at V and 0 bases at J, with 38 bases between the two ends. The germline V gene has CDR1 TSWWSYY and CDR2 QGS. The CDR3 DNA sequence: TGTGCTCTTGGGGAGAGATCATGCCTTCCTCCATACTGGGGAGCCATCGAAGACACCGATAAACTCATCTTT. It codes for CALGERSCLPPYWGAIEDTDKLIF.

Regarding this clone: A read error likely explains this, since a far larger clone differs by one base. The chain couples TRDV2 to TRDJ1, with 9 bases matching TRDD3. The CDR3 spans 14 residues. Germline V gene data show CDR1 as GEAIGNYY and CDR2 as EKD. CDR3 in DNA: TGTGCCTGTGACACCGGGGGATACACCAATAAACTCATCTTT. Translation gives CACDTGGYTNKLIF.

In regard to this clone: One base separates it from a far larger clone, so it is likely a read error. The J gene is TRDJ3, the V gene TRDV2, with 9 bases that match TRDD3. The CDR3 is 18 amino acids. Germline V CDR1 and CDR2: GEAIGNYY, EKD. The CDR3 nucleotides read TGTGCCTGTGACATGTACTGGGGGACCTCCTGGTACACCCGACAGATGTTTTTC. It encodes CACDMYWGTSWYTRQMFF.

The chain is built from TRDV1 and TRDJ1, with 7 bases lining up with TRDD3. The V and J ends lost 4 bases and 2 bases, in that order; junction bases with no gene match: 31. This CDR3 comprises 23 residues. Germline lookup yields CDR1 TSWWSYY and CDR2 QGS. CDR3 sequence: CALGGEAGWWGRRSNIVTDKLIF. The CDR3 region has the DNA TGTGCTCTTGGGGGAGAGGCTGGGTGGTGGGGGAGACGGTCTAACATCGTAACCGATAAACTCATCTTT.

Only a few counts were recorded for this clone. This may be a read error, as it is one base from a much larger clone. This chain links TRDV2 with TRDJ3; 12 positions agree with TRDD3. Trimming at V came to 3 bases and at J to 0 bases, leaving 5 bases not matched to a gene. Germline V gene data show CDR1 as GEAIGNYY and CDR2 as EKD. The CDR3 covers 19 residues. In nucleotides, the CDR3 is TGTGCCTGTGACGGACTGGGGGATACAAGCTCCTGGGACACCCGACAGATGTTTTTC. Its protein is CACDGLGDTSSWDTRQMFF.

The chain recombines TRDV1 with TRDJ1; 7 bases are shared with TRDD3. The CDR3 is made up of 17 amino acids. Germline values: CDR1 TSWWSYY, CDR2 QGS. Trimming at V came to 0 bases and at J to 0 bases, leaving 7 bases not matched to a gene. CDR3: CALGELAGGFYTDKLIF. The CDR3 region has the DNA TGTGCTCTTGGGGAACTAGCTGGGGGCTTCTACACCGATAAACTCATCTTT.

There are a few counts of this clone. Other DNA sequences in this sample translate to the same CDR3. V is TRDV2 and J is TRDJ2; 8 bases agree with TRDD3. Looked up from germline, CDR1 is GEAIGNYY and CDR2 is EKD. The junction had 14 bases not matched to a gene; V was cut back by 3 bases and J by 0 bases. This CDR3 contains 19 residues. The CDR3 DNA is TGTGCCTGTGACCCAGTACTGGGGGCCCCCCCCGCTTTGACAGCACAACTCTTCTTT. Its protein is CACDPVLGAPPALTAQLFF.

A remark on this clone: Possible read error: a much larger clone is one base away. The V and J genes are TRDV2 and TRDJ3; 9 bases are a match to TRDD3. Germline V lookup: CDR1 GEAIGNYY, CDR2 EKD. The CDR3 loop spans 21 amino acids. The CDR3 DNA reads TGTGCCAGTGACACAATACTGGGGATACGACCTAGCTCCTGGGACACCCGACAGATGTTTTTC. Its protein is CASDTILGIRPSSWDTRQMFF.

In this sample, this clone turned up a few times. This likely traces to a read error, being one base from a far larger clone. Other DNA sequences in this specimen translate into the identical CDR3. The chain uses TRDV2 and TRDJ1, with a tentative D call TRDD3 (6 bases). The CDR3 consists of 15 residues. Trimming took off 1 base at V and 0 bases at J, with 11 bases between the two ends. Germline lookup yields CDR1 GEAIGNYY and CDR2 EKD. This CDR3 reads CACDTLLGYTDKLIF. CDR3 nucleotide sequence: TGTGCCTGTGACACTTTGCTGGGGTACACCGATAAACTCATCTTT.

This clone was seen more than once but under ten times. The V gene is TRDV1, the J gene TRDJ1, with 9 positions matching TRDD3. Trimming cost V 5 bases and J 6 bases; bases outside gene matches: 25. CDR3 size: 20 residues. The germline V gene encodes CDR1 TSWWSYY and CDR2 QGS. The CDR3 reads CALGPQPRNYDTGGGNKLIF. The DNA for the CDR3 is TGTGCTCTTGGGCCTCAACCCAGAAACTACGATACTGGGGGAGGGAATAAACTCATCTTT.

In the case of this clone: An end of the junction differs from the germline gene, which may be a read error. This chain uses TRDV1 with TRDJ2; D possibly uses TRDD2 or TRDD3 (9 bases each). Germline V lookup: CDR1 TSWWSYY, CDR2 QGS. The CDR3 totals 23 residues. The CDR3 reads CAIGDWAFLRSGDTRCLTAQLFF. For the CDR3, the DNA is TGTGCTATTGGGGACTGGGCCTTCCTACGTTCGGGGGATACAAGATGTTTGACAGCACAACTCTTCTTT.

About this clone itself: A much bigger clone sits one base away, suggesting this may be a read error. Other DNA variants within this sample encode the same CDR3. The V call is TRDV1, the J call TRDJ1; TRDD3 matches at 7 bases. With 3 bases clipped from V and 0 bases from J, the junction kept 10 bases outside the gene matches. The CDR3 spans 17 residues. CDR1 and CDR2 from the germline V gene are TSWWSYY and QGS. CDR3 sequence: CALGETNWGTYTDKLIF. CDR3 bases: TGTGCTCTTGGGGAGACGAATTGGGGGACTTACACCGATAAACTCATCTTT.

In its sample, this clone was seen once. A much larger clonotype is one base distant, so this may be a read error. V and J are TRDV1 and TRDJ2; 7 nucleotides agree with TRDD3. There are 21 residues in the CDR3. V was pared by 6 bases and J by 4 bases, with 26 bases of the junction left unmatched. Germline values: CDR1 TSWWSYY, CDR2 QGS. DNA for the CDR3: TGTGCTCTTGGTAGAAGCTTTCCTCCCGTACTGGGGTTCGGAGGGACAGCACAACTCTTCTTT. This codes for CALGRSFPPVLGFGGTAQLFF.

This clone was counted a few times. This likely traces to a read error, being one base from a far larger clone. J is TRDJ1 and V is TRDV2; TRDD3 aligns across 9 bases. Unmatched junction bases numbered 14, after V lost 1 base and J lost 3 bases. The CDR3 length is 18 residues. Germline assignment: CDR1 GEAIGNYY and CDR2 EKD. This CDR3 reads CACDTGTGLGEVSDKLIF. The CDR3 DNA reads as TGTGCCTGTGACACGGGAACTGGACTGGGGGAAGTTTCCGATAAACTCATCTTT.

As regards this clone: This sequence may be a read error, since a much larger clone differs from it by one base. The chain carries TRDV1 and TRDJ1, with 11 bases identical to TRDD3. The trim removed 2 bases at V and 3 bases at J, leaving 11 bases unmatched. Germline CDR1 TSWWSYY, CDR2 QGS. The CDR3 covers 18 residues. CDR3 sequence: CALGEILRLGDTPDKLIF. CDR3 in DNA: TGTGCTCTTGGGGAAATATTGCGGTTGGGGGATACGCCCGATAAACTCATCTTT.

This clone was observed a few times. With a much larger clone just one base away, this may be a read error. Other DNA sequences from this sample encode an identical CDR3 as well. The rearrangement joins TRDV2 to TRDJ1; TRDD3 agrees at 10 bases. The germline V gene encodes CDR1 GEAIGNYY and CDR2 EKD. The CDR3 is made up of 17 amino acids. CDR3 DNA sequence: TGTGCCTGCGACACCGCTACTGGGGGATTCGACACCGATAAACTCATCTTT. It codes for CACDTATGGFDTDKLIF.

This clone was seen a few times. This chain joins TRDV3 and TRDJ3; TRDD3 matches 12 bases. The CDR3 is 20 residues long. The V and J ends lost 1 base and 2 bases, in that order; junction bases with no gene match: 12. CDR1 and CDR2 (germline): TVYSNPD, GDNSRS (reference sequence). The CDR3 protein is CAFNREYWGIQAWDTRQMFF. CDR3 DNA: TGTGCCTTTAATAGGGAGTACTGGGGGATACAAGCCTGGGACACCCGACAGATGTTTTTC.

This chain connects TRDV3 to TRDJ1; possibly TRDD3 for D (6 bases). This CDR3 has 15 amino acids. The V and J ends lost 1 base and 0 bases respectively, with 15 bases between them. In germline, CDR1 is TVYSNPD, CDR2 GDNSRS (reference sequence). The CDR3 nucleotides are TGTGCCTTTATTCTCTGGGGTTTAAACACCGATAAACTCATCTTT. Encoded protein: CAFILWGLNTDKLIF. The full variable domain, in which reference TRDV3 and TRDJ1 provide the parts outside the CDR3, is CDKVTQSSPDQTVASGSEVVLLCTYDTVYSNPDLFWYRIRPDYSFQFVFYGDNSRSEGADFTQGRFSVKHILTQKAFHLVISPVRTEDSATYYCAFILWGLNTDKLIFGKGTRVTVEP.

Concerning this clone: Given a much more abundant clone one base away, this may be a read error. The chain couples TRDV2 to TRDJ1, with a tentative D call TRDD3 (6 bases). Trimming shortened V by 0 bases and J by 4 bases, and 23 bases separated the two germline ends. Germline CDR1 is GEAIGNYY and CDR2 is EKD. This CDR3 has 18 residues. The CDR3 loop is CACDTGGWGPPGGDKLIF. The CDR3 nucleotides are TGTGCCTGTGACACCGGTGGGTGGGGGCCCCCGGGCGGCGATAAACTCATCTTT.

Here the CDR3 reads CAFPSYTDKLIF. The DNA for the CDR3 is TGTGCCTTTCCCTCGTACACCGATAAACTCATCTTT. This rearrangement joins TRDV3 to TRDJ1; D is uncertain. The germline V and J ends were trimmed by 2 bases and 0 bases, with 7 bases remaining between them. The CDR3 loop spans 12 amino acids. Per germline, CDR1 TVYSNPD and CDR2 GDNSRS (reference sequence).

This chain uses TRDV2 with TRDJ2, with 10 bases identical to TRDD3. After removal of 2 bases from V and 9 bases from J, the junction contained 11 bases not matched to a gene. This CDR3 is 16 amino acids long. CDR1 is GEAIGNYY and CDR2 is EKD in the germline V gene. CDR3 amino acids: CACDRGRGDTRPQLFF. For the CDR3, the DNA is TGTGCCTGTGACAGGGGCCGGGGGGATACGAGGCCACAACTCTTCTTT.

This clone was found a few times. Since a much larger clone is just one base distant, this may be a read error. The CDR3 loop reads CACDVLGDSNSWDTRQMFF. The CDR3 nucleotides are TGTGCCTGTGACGTACTGGGGGATTCGAATTCCTGGGACACCCGACAGATGTTTTTC. This sequence joins TRDV2 and TRDJ3; 10 positions agree with TRDD3. CDR3 size: 19 residues. Germline V gene sequence: CDR1 GEAIGNYY, CDR2 EKD. J gave up 1 base and V 3 bases, and 8 bases lay outside the gene matches.